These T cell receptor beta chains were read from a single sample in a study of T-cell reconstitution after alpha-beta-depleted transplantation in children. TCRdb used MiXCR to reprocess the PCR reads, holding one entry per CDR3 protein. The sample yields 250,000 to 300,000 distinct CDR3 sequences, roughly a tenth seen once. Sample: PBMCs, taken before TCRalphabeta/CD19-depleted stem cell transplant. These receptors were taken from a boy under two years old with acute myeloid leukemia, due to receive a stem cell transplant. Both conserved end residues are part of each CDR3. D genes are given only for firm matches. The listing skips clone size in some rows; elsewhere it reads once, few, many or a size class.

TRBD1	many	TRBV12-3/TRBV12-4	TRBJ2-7	TGTGCCAGCAGTTTCGACAGGGTCTACGAGCAGTACTTC	CASSFDRVYEQYF
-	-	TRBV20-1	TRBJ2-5	TGCAGTGCTAGAGATCTCGGCAGTCCCCAAGAGACCCAGTACTTC	CSARDLGSPQETQYF
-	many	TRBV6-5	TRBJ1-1	TGTGCCAGCAGTTACGCTAGGATTGGGGTCACTGAAGCTTTCTTT	CASSYARIGVTEAFF
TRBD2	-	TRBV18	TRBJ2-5	TGTGCCAGCTCACCACAGGTAGCGGGAGAAGAGACCCAGTACTTC	CASSPQVAGEETQYF
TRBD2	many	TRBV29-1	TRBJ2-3	TGCAGCGTGACTAGCGGGGGCCTCACAGATACGCAGTATTTT	CSVTSGGLTDTQYF
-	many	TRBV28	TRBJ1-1	TGTGCCAGCAGACATCAGGGAGAAGCTTTCTTT	CASRHQGEAFF
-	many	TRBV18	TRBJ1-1	TGTGCCAGCTCACTGGAGGTCAACACTGAAGCTTTCTTT	CASSLEVNTEAFF
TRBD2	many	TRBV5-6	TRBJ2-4	TGTGCCAGCACCTCAGGACTAGCGGAAAACATTCAGTACTTC	CASTSGLAENIQYF
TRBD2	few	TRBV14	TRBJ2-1	TGTGCCAGCGGATTAGCGGGAGGGATAAATGAGCAGTTCTTC	CASGLAGGINEQFF
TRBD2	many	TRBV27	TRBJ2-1	TGTGCCAGCAGTCTCCTAAAGATAGCGGGAGGGTCCTACAATGAGCAGTTCTTC	CASSLLKIAGGSYNEQFF
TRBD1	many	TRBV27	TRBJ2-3	TGTGCCAGCAGAGAGACAGGGGCATACCGACGCGCTAGGACAGATACGCAGTATTTT	CASRETGAYRRARTDTQYF
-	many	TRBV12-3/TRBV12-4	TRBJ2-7	TGTGCCAGCAGCCCAGGGAGGGGGAGCTACGAGCAGTACTTC	CASSPGRGSYEQYF
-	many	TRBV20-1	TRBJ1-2	TGCAGTGCTAGAGATAAGGGGCGGGGTGGCTACACCTTC	CSARDKGRGGYTF
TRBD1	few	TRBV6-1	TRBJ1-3	TGTGCCAGCACCAACCCCGGGACAGCCACTTTCTCTGGAAACACCATATATTTT	CASTNPGTATFSGNTIYF
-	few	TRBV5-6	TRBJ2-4	TGTGCCAGCAGTCACCTGGGGGTAGCCGTTACCAAAAACATTCAGTACTTC	CASSHLGVAVTKNIQYF
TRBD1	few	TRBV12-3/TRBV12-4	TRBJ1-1	TGTGCCAGCAGTCGAGTCCCGGGACAGGGAGGTGGCACTGAAGCTTTCTTT	CASSRVPGQGGGTEAFF
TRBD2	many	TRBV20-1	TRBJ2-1	TGCAGTGCTAGAATCCCGGGGGGGCAGTTCTTC	CSARIPGGQFF
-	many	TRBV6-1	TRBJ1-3	TGTGCCAGCGGATTAGATGGAAACACCATATATTTT	CASGLDGNTIYF
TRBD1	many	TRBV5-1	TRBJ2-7	TGCGCCAGCAACCATTGGGGGACAGGGGACTTCTACGAGCAGTACTTC	CASNHWGTGDFYEQYF
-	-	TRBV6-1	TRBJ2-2	TGTGCCAGCCGCGGAGCTGGCACCGGGGAGCTGTTTTTT	CASRGAGTGELFF
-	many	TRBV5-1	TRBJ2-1	TGCGCCAGCAGCTGGAGTAATGAGCAGTTCTTC	CASSWSNEQFF
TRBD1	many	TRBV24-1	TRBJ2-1	TGTGCCACCAGTGAGATCGGACAGGGAACCCCCAATGAGCAGTTCTTC	CATSEIGQGTPNEQFF
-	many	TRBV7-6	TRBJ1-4	TGTGCCAGCAGCGCACAGGAGGCCAATGAAAAACTGTTTTTT	CASSAQEANEKLFF
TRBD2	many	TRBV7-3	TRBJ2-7	TGTGCCAGCAGCCCCGAACTAGCGGGCCCCTACGATCAGTACTTC	CASSPELAGPYDQYF
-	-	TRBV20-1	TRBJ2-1	TGCAGTGCTAGGGGGGGTGATCTCTACAATGAGCAGTTCTTC	CSARGGDLYNEQFF
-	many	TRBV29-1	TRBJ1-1	TGCAGCGTTGGACAGAGGAACACTGAAGCTTTCTTT	CSVGQRNTEAFF
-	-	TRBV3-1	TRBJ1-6	TGTGCCAGCAGCCCAAGACGACAGAGGAATTCACCCCTCCACTTT	CASSPRRQRNSPLHF
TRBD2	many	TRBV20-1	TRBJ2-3	TGCAGTGCTAGAGACGGGGGGGCCTCAGATACGCAGTATTTT	CSARDGGASDTQYF